This T cell receptor (beta chain) was recorded in a study of tumour-infiltrating T cells in Burkitt lymphoma. Overall study context: Patients covered every epidemiological subtype of Burkitt lymphoma. Repertoire clonality predicted overall and progression-free survival. Study-wide results and limits: Public clonotypes, several, appeared across numerous Burkitt lymphoma patients.

The data were produced by immunoSEQ multiplex PCR, yet TCRdb's version contains in-frame clones alone and is incomplete. The sample contains more than 3,500 clones, 15% to 20% of which appear only once. A remark on this clone: Its antigen is still unknown.

From germline, CDR1 is SEHNR and CDR2 FQNEAQ (reference sequence). J was trimmed by 3 bases and V by 4 bases; bases with no gene match: 10. CDR3 size: 16 residues. J is TRBJ2-5 and V is TRBV7-9; 8 nucleotides align to TRBD1. The sequenced material came from tumor tissue. The clonotype was recovered from a human donor with Burkitt lymphoma. CDR3 residues: CASSYSAWTGKETQYF. Here the CDR3 DNA reads TGTGCCAGCAGCTACTCGGCCTGGACAGGGAAAGAGACCCAGTACTTC.